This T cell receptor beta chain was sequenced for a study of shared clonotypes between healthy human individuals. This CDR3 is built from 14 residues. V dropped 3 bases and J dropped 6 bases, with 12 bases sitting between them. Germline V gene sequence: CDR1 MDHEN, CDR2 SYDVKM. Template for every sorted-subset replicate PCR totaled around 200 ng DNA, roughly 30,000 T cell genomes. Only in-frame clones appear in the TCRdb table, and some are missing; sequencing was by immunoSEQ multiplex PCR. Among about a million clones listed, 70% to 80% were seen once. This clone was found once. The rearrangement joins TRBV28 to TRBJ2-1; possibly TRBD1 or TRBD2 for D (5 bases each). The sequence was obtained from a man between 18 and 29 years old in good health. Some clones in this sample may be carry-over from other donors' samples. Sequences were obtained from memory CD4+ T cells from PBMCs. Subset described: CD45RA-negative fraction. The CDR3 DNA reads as TGTGCCAGCAGTTTTACCCGGGGCCGCAATGAGCAGTTCTTC. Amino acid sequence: CASSFTRGRNEQFF.